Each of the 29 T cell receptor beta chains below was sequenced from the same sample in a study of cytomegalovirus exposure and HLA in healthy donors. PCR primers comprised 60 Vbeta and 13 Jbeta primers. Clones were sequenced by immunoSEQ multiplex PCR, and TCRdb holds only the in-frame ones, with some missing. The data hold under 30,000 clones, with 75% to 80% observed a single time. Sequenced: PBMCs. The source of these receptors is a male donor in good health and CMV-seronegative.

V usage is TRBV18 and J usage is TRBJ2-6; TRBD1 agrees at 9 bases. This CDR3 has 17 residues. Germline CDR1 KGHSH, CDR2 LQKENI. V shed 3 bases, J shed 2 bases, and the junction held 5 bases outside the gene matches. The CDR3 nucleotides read TGTGCCAGCTCACCTTACAGGACAGGGGCTGGGGCCAACGTCCTGACTTTC. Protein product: CASSPYRTGAGANVLTF.

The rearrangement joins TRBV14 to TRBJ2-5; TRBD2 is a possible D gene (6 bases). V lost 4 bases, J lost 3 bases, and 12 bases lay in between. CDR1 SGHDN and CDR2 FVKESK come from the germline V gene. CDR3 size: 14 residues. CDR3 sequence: CASSLNWGEETQYF. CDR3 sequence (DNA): TGTGCCAGCAGCCTCAACTGGGGGGAAGAGACCCAGTACTTC.

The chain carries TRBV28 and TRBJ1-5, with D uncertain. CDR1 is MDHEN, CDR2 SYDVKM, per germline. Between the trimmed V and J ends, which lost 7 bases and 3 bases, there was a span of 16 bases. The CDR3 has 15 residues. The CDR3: CASNVLGRVNQPQHF. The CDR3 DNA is TGTGCCAGCAACGTCCTGGGTCGGGTCAATCAGCCCCAGCATTTT.

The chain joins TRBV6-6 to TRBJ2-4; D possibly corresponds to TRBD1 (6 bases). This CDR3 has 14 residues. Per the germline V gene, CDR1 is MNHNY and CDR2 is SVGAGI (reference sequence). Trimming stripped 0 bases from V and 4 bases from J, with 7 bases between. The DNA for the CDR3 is TGTGCCAGCAGTTACTCCGGACAGAAAAACATTCAGTACTTC. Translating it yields CASSYSGQKNIQYF.

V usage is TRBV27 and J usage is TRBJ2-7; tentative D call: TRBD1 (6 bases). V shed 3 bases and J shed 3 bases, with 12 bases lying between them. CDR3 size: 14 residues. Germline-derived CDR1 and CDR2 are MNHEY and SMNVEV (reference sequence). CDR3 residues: CASSFRRGSYEQYF. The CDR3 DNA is TGTGCCAGCAGTTTCCGCAGGGGAAGCTACGAGCAGTACTTC.

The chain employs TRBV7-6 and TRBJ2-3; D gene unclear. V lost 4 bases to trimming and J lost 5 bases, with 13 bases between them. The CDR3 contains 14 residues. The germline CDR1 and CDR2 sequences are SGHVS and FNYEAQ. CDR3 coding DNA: TGTGCCAGCAGCTCCCGAGCGCCCAAAGATACGCAGTATTTT. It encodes CASSSRAPKDTQYF.

This CDR3 reads CASRSTGVGNIQYF. Here the CDR3 DNA reads TGTGCCAGCAGGTCTACAGGGGTCGGAAACATTCAGTACTTC. The chain has TRBV28 and TRBJ2-4; TRBD1 matches 7 bases. The CDR3 consists of 14 residues. The ends lost 6 bases at V and 6 bases at J; junction bases unmatched: 8. Per the germline V gene, CDR1 is MDHEN and CDR2 is SYDVKM. Filled out from reference TRBV28 and TRBJ2-4, the complete variable domain reads DVKVTQSSRYLVKRTGEKVFLECVQDMDHENMFWYRQDPGLGLRLIYFSYDVKMKEKGDIPEGYSVSREKKERFSLILESASTNQTSMYLCASRSTGVGNIQYFGAGTRLSVL.

CDR3 coding DNA: TGTGCCATCAGTGAGCCGCGGGCGACCGGGGAGCTGTTTTTT. This sequence encodes CAISEPRATGELFF. The J gene is TRBJ2-2, the V gene TRBV10-3; D is possibly TRBD2 (5 bases). The germline V gene encodes CDR1 ENHRY and CDR2 SYGVKD. The CDR3 has 14 residues. V was clipped by 2 bases and J by 5 bases, with 9 bases between them.

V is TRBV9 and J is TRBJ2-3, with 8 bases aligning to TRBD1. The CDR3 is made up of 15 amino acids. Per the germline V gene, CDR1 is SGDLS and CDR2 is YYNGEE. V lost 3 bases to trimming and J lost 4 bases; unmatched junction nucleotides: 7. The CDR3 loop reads CASSDPGGGPDTQYF. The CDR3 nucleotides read TGTGCCAGCAGCGACCCAGGGGGCGGCCCAGATACGCAGTATTTT.

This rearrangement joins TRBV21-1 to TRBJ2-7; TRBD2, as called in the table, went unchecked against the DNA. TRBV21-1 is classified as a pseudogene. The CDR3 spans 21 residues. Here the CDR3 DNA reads TGTGCCAGCAGCTCCGACTCTAGCGGGGGGCCCTGGGGCCGAGGCGGTCACGAGCAGTACTTC. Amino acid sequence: CASSSDSSGGPWGRGGHEQYF.

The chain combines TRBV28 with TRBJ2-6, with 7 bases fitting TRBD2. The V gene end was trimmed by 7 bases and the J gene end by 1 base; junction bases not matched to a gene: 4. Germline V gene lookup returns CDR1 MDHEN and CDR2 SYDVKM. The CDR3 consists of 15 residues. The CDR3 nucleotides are TGTGCCAGCACCTGGGGGGGGTCTGGGGCCAACGTCCTGACTTTC. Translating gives CASTWGGSGANVLTF.

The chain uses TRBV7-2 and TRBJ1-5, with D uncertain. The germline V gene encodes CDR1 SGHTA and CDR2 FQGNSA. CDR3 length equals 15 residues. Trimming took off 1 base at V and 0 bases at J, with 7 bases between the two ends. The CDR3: CASSLGGYSNQPQHF. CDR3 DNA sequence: TGTGCCAGCAGCTTAGGAGGATATAGCAATCAGCCCCAGCATTTT.

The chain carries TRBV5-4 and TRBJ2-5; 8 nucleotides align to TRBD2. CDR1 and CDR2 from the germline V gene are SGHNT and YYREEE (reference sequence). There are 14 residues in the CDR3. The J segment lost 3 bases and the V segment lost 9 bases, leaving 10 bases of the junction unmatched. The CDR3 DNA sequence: TGTGCCACCTCCCGGCGGGGGGATAAAGAGACCCAGTACTTC. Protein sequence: CATSRRGDKETQYF.

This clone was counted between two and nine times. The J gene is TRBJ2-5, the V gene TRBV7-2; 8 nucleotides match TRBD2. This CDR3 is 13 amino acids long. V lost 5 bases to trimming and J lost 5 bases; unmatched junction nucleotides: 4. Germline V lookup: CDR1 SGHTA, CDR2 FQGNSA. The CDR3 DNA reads TGTGCCAGCAGCGCAGGACTAGCCGAGACCCAGTACTTC. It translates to CASSAGLAETQYF.

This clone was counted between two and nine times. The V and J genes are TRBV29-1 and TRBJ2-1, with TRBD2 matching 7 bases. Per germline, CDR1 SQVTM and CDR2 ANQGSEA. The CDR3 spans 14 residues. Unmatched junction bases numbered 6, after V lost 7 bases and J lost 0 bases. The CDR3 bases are TGCAGCGGGGGGGGACTAAGCTCCTACAATGAGCAGTTCTTC. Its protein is CSGGGLSSYNEQFF.

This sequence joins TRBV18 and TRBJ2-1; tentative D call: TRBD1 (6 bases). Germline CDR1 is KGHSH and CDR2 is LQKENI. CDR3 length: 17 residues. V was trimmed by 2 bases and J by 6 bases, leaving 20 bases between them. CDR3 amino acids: CASSPRTEGEGANEQFF. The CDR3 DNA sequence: TGTGCCAGCTCACCAAGGACAGAAGGAGAAGGGGCCAATGAGCAGTTCTTC.

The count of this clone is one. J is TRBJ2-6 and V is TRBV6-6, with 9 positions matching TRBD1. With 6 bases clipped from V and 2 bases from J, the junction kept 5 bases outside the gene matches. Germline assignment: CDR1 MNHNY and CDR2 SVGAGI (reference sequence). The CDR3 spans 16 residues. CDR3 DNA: TGTGCCAGCAGCCTACAGGGGGCGCCTGGGGCCAACGTCCTGACTTTC. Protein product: CASSLQGAPGANVLTF.

The DNA for the CDR3 is TGTGCCAGCAGTTTTGCGGGACAGGGACTAGGCTACACCTTC. Its translation is CASSFAGQGLGYTF. The V gene is TRBV28, the J gene TRBJ1-2, with 9 bases fitting TRBD1. With 3 bases clipped from V and 8 bases from J, the junction kept 7 bases outside the gene matches. The CDR3 covers 14 residues. In germline, CDR1 is MDHEN, CDR2 SYDVKM.

CDR3 sequence (DNA): TGTGCCAGCAGCTTCGGATCGACTAGATCAGATACGCAGTATTTT. This sequence encodes CASSFGSTRSDTQYF. The chain uses TRBV7-3 and TRBJ2-3; possibly TRBD2 for D (6 bases). CDR1 is SGHTA and CDR2 is FQGTGA in the germline V gene. Trimming took off 3 bases at V and 4 bases at J, with 14 bases between the two ends. This CDR3 region has 15 residues.

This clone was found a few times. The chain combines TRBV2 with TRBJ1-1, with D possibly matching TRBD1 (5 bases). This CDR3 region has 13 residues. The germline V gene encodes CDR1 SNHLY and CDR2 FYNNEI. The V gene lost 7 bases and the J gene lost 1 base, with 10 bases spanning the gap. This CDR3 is CASTYRPNTEAFF. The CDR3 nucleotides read TGTGCCAGCACCTACAGGCCGAACACTGAAGCTTTCTTT.

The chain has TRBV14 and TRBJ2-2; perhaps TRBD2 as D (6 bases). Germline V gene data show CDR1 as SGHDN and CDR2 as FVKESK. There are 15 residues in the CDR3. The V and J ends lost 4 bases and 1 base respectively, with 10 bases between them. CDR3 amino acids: CASSRGTVNTGELFF. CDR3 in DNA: TGTGCCAGCAGCCGCGGGACGGTGAACACCGGGGAGCTGTTTTTT.

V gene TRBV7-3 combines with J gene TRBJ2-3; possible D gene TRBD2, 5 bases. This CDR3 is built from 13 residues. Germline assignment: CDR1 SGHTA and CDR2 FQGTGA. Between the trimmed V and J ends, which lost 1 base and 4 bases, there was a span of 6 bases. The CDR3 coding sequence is TGTGCCAGCAGCTTAAGGCGGGCAGATACGCAGTATTTT. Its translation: CASSLRRADTQYF.

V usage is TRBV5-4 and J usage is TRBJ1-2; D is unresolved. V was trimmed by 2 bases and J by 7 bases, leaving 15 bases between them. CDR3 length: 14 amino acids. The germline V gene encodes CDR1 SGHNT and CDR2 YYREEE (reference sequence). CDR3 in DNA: TGTGCCAGCAGCTTTTCCTGGGCCGGAGGTGGCTACACCTTC. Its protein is CASSFSWAGGGYTF.

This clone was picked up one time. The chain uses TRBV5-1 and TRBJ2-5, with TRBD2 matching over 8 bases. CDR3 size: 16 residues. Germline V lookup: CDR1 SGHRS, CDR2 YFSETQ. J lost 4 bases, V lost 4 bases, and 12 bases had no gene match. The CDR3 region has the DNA TGCGCCAGCAGCGCCCCGGGACTAGAGGGAAGAGAGACCCAGTACTTC. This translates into CASSAPGLEGRETQYF.

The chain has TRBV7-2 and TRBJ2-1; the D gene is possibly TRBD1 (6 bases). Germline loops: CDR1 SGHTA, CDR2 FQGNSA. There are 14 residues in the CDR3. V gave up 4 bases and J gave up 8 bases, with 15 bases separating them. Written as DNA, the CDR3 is TGTGCCAGCAGCTCCTGGCCAGGGGTCTATGAGCAGTTCTTC. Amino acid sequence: CASSSWPGVYEQFF.

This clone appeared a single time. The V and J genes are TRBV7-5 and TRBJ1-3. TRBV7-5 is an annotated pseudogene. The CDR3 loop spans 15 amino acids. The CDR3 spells CVRSLGENSGNTIYF. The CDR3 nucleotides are TGTGTCAGAAGCTTAGGCGAGAACTCTGGAAACACCATATATTTT.

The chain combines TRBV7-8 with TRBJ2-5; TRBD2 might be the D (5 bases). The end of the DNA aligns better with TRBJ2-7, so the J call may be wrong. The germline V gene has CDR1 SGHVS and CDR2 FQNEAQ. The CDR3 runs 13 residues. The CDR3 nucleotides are TGTGCCAGCAGCCGCATTGAGGGCTACGAGCAGTACTTC. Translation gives CASSRIEGYEQYF.

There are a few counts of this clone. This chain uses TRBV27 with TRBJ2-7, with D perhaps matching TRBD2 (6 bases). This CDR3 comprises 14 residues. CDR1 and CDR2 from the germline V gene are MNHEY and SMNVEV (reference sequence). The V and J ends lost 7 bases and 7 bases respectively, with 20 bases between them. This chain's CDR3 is CASTSWGDPLEQYF. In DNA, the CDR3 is TGTGCCAGCACCTCGTGGGGGGACCCCTTGGAGCAGTACTTC.

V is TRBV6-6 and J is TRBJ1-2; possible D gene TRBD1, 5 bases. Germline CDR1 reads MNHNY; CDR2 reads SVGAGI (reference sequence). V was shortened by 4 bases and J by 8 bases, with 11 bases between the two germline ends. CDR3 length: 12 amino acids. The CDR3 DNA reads TGTGCCAGCAGTTTCCCTCAGGGAGGCTACACCTTC. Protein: CASSFPQGGYTF.